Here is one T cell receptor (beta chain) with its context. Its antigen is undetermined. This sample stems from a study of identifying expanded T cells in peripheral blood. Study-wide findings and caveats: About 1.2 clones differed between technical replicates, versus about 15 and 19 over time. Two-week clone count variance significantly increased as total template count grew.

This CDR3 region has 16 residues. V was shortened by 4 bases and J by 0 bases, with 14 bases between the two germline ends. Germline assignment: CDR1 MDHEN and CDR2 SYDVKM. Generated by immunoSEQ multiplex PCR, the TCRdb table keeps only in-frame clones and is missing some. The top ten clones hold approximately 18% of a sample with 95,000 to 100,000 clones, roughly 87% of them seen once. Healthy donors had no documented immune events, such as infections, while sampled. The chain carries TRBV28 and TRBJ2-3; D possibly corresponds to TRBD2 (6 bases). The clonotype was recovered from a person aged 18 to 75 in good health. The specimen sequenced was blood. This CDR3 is CASSSRDSRSTDTQYF. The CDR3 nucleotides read TGTGCCAGCAGTTCCCGGGACTCGAGGAGCACAGATACGCAGTATTTT.